This T cell receptor (beta chain) was captured in a study of OX40 agonist ivuxolimab in advanced cancers. Background on the whole study: The costimulatory receptor OX40 (CD134) was targeted by ivuxolimab, a fully human IgG2 agonistic monoclonal antibody. Intravenous ivuxolimab was administered to patients every 2 weeks at six dose levels: 0.01, 0.1, 0.3, 1.5, 3 and 10 mg/kg. Among the roughly 54 dose-escalation patients, about 19 had hepatocellular carcinoma, some 15 melanoma, 9 renal cell carcinoma and 9 head and neck cancer. The dose-escalation cohort was 82.7% male with a mean age of about 60 years, ranging from roughly 20 to 80. Prior anti-PD-1, anti-PD-L1 or anti-CTLA-4 therapy was permitted, and checkpoint inhibitors had been received by more than 35% of dose-escalation patients. Partial responses were achieved by three dose-escalation patients, of whom one had hepatocellular carcinoma and two had cutaneous melanoma. Peripheral TCRbeta sequencing aimed to test whether ivuxolimab altered TCR sequence diversity and caused clonal T-cell expansion. The paper reports the monotherapy dose-escalation portion (N = 52 patients) of the phase I ivuxolimab trial. Study-wide conclusions, independent of this receptor: Partial responders in the 0.1-3.0 mg/kg groups had among the lowest normalized peripheral clonal expansion, especially among CD8+ T cells. At doses of 0.1 to 3.0 mg/kg, clonal expansion of both CD4+ and CD8+ blood T cells was observed from baseline to week 6. Low levels of normalized T-cell clonal expansion were also seen in some patients who did not respond. The antigen specificity of the peripheral T cells that underwent clonal expansion was not determined. After ivuxolimab, more expanded clones were found on average in CD8+ T cells than in CD4+ T cells.

For sequencing of the TCRbeta CDR3 region, genomic DNA was extracted from the sorted cells. The immunoSEQ Assay was used to sequence the TCRbeta CDR3 regions. In TCRdb, the immuneACCESS table is reduced to in-frame sequences with V and J assigned. These tables do not hold every clone; where another copy was compared, an unresolved V gene accounts for under half, and the others remain unexplained. The sample has nearly 80,000 clones on record, about four fifths of them singletons. Of the sample, roughly 25% is held by the ten largest clones. Concerning this clone itself: Its antigen is unknown. Per-base quality was not reported, and no clone a single base away is much larger than it.

Patients with a history of autoimmune disease or receiving systemic immunosuppression were excluded from the trial. Peripheral blood for TCR sequencing was drawn from every dose cohort at baseline, at cycle 4 day 1 and at cycle 7 day 1. Samples came from an open-label, multicenter, first-in-human phase I dose-escalation trial of ivuxolimab. Adults with locally advanced or metastatic melanoma, renal cell carcinoma, hepatocellular carcinoma or head and neck squamous cell carcinoma were enrolled in the trial. Before TCR sequencing, CD4+ T cells and CD8+ T cells were sorted from peripheral blood as separate populations. The specimen comprised CD4+ or CD8+ T cells sorted from blood, sampled in a trial of the OX40 agonist ivuxolimab. The source of this sequence is an adult with an advanced solid tumor such as melanoma, head and neck, liver or kidney cancer.

The sequence in DNA is TGTGCCAGCAGCCGTGGGGGTTGGGTCCACTATGGCTACACCTTC. Its protein reads: CASSRGGWVHYGYTF. The rearranged segments are TRBV11-1 and TRBJ1-2, and TRBD1 may be the D gene, going by 5 matching bases. From its cysteine to its phenylalanine, the CDR3 spans 15 amino acids. The CDR3 DNA has 45 bases and is translated from base 1. Looking up the germline V gene (reference sequence) yields CDR1 SGHAT and CDR2 FQDESV. The germline ends are 16 bases apart after V is trimmed by 5 bases and J by 3 bases.